These 31 T cell receptor beta chains were sequenced from one sample in a study of breast tumors, draining lymph nodes, adjacent tissues. Axillary draining lymph nodes of breast cancer patients supplied the node samples. Each CDR3 protein gets one entry after TCRdb re-called the multiplex PCR reads with MiXCR. Of a few hundred thousand distinct CDR3 sequences in the sample, under 40% were seen once. Sequencing was done on a sample of axillary lymph node tissue. Every receptor here comes from a female donor with breast cancer. Some clones in this sample may be carry-over from other donors' samples.

This clonotype showed up many times. V usage is TRBV19 and J usage is TRBJ1-2; TRBD1 matches 9 bases. Germline-derived CDR1 and CDR2 are LNHDA and SQIVND (reference sequence). Trimming took 5 bases from V and 4 from J; bases not matched to a gene: 8. The CDR3 has 15 amino acids. The CDR3 bases are TGTGCCAGTAGTGCCCCGGGACAGGGTCTCTATGGCTACACCTTC. The encoded protein is CASSAPGQGLYGYTF.

This clonotype was seen many times. The chain links TRBV12-3 or TRBV12-4 to TRBJ1-6; the match to TRBD1 covers 7 bases. This CDR3 has 14 residues. The V segment lost 3 bases and the J segment 7 bases; nucleotides outside the gene matches: 3. Here the CDR3 reads CASSFSGGNSPLHF. The CDR3 region has the DNA TGTGCCAGCAGTTTTTCAGGGGGGAATTCACCCCTCCACTTT.

This clonotype showed up many times. The chain joins TRBV19 to TRBJ2-3; 10 bases are a match to TRBD2. From germline, CDR1 is LNHDA and CDR2 SQIVND (reference sequence). The junction had 10 bases not matched to a gene; V was cut back by 9 bases and J by 4 bases. The CDR3 contains 15 residues. CDR3 sequence reads: CASRAGGSSADTQYF. CDR3 DNA: TGTGCCAGCCGAGCGGGAGGGTCTTCGGCAGATACGCAGTATTTT.

This clonotype appeared a single time. V usage is TRBV24-1 and J usage is TRBJ2-7; D is possibly TRBD1 (6 bases). The V and J ends lost 3 bases and 3 bases respectively, with 11 bases between them. This CDR3 is 14 amino acids long. The V gene's germline CDR1 is KGHDR and CDR2 SFDVKD. In DNA, the CDR3 is TGTGCCACCAGTGATCCAGGGGATAGCTACGAGCAGTACTTC. Its translation: CATSDPGDSYEQYF.

This clonotype was seen at least ten times. The chain joins TRBV24-1 to TRBJ1-5; D might be TRBD1 (6 bases). Germline V gives CDR1 KGHDR, CDR2 SFDVKD. The ends were cut back, 6 bases at V and 6 bases at J, with 14 bases in the middle. CDR3 length: 14 residues. CDR3: CATSPGATFQPQHF. In DNA, the CDR3 is TGTGCCACCAGTCCGGGGGCGACCTTTCAGCCCCAGCATTTT.

This chain joins TRBV20-1 and TRBJ1-5; tentative D call: TRBD1 (6 bases). Trimming pared 6 bases from V and 3 bases from J, leaving 9 bases between. This CDR3 contains 12 residues. Per the germline V gene, CDR1 is DFQATT and CDR2 is SNEGSKA (reference sequence). The CDR3 loop is CSARGFNQPQHF. The CDR3 nucleotides are TGCAGTGCGAGGGGGTTCAATCAGCCCCAGCATTTT.

The chain couples TRBV6-5 to TRBJ2-1; 9 bases are shared with TRBD2. Germline values: CDR1 MNHEY, CDR2 SVGAGI. V lost 0 bases and J lost 3; bases outside the gene matches: 6. The CDR3 length is 17 residues. The CDR3 reads CASSYSPGLANYNEQFF. Here the CDR3 DNA reads TGTGCCAGCAGTTACTCGCCCGGACTAGCGAACTACAATGAGCAGTTCTTC.

This clonotype was recorded at least ten times. The rearrangement uses TRBV9 and TRBJ2-7, with 7 bases aligning to TRBD1. The germline gives CDR1 SGDLS, CDR2 YYNGEE. CDR3 size: 14 residues. Trimming at V came to 4 bases and at J to 6 bases, leaving 10 bases not matched to a gene. The CDR3 protein is CASSPRRQGVEQYF. For the CDR3, the DNA is TGTGCCAGCAGCCCTAGAAGACAGGGAGTCGAGCAGTACTTC.

This clonotype was counted at least ten times. The rearrangement links TRBV5-5 to TRBJ2-3, with D tentatively TRBD1 (6 bases). CDR1 is SGHKS, CDR2 YYEKEE, per germline (reference sequence). This CDR3 contains 15 residues. V was cut by 5 bases and J by 2 bases, with 15 bases left in between. The CDR3 reads CASRSDTGNTDTQYF. The CDR3 DNA is TGTGCCAGCAGATCCGACACAGGGAACACAGATACGCAGTATTTT.

This clonotype was counted many times. This sequence joins TRBV15 and TRBJ1-2; the match to TRBD1 covers 11 bases. CDR1 and CDR2 from the germline V gene are LNHNV and YYDKDF (reference sequence). V lost 5 bases and J lost 0; bases outside the gene matches: 8. This CDR3 comprises 17 residues. The CDR3 region has the DNA TGTGCCACCAGCTTCCTGGGACAGGGGGGTTCTAACTATGGCTACACCTTC. Protein sequence: CATSFLGQGGSNYGYTF.

This clonotype was seen ten or more times. The chain links TRBV11-2 to TRBJ2-3, with 9 nucleotides matching TRBD2. V gave up 1 base and J gave up 2 bases; unmatched junction bases: 4. The CDR3 consists of 16 residues. CDR1 is SGHAT, CDR2 FQNNGV, per germline. DNA of the CDR3: TGTGCCAGCAGCTTAGGAGCGGGGGGCTACACAGATACGCAGTATTTT. Its protein product is CASSLGAGGYTDTQYF.

This chain links TRBV24-1 with TRBJ1-5; weak D call: TRBD1 (5 bases). V lost 9 bases and J 1 base, leaving 6 bases between the germline ends. Germline-derived CDR1 and CDR2 are KGHDR and SFDVKD. This CDR3 is 12 amino acids long. The DNA of the CDR3 is TGTGCCACCGGGGGGAGCAATCAGCCCCAGCATTTT. It translates to CATGGSNQPQHF.

A note on this clonotype: Just one base apart from a much larger clone, this may be a read error. The chain combines TRBV9 with TRBJ2-3; 11 bases agree with TRBD1. The germline V gene encodes CDR1 SGDLS and CDR2 YYNGEE. The V segment lost 2 bases and the J segment 4 bases; nucleotides outside the gene matches: 3. The CDR3 runs 15 residues. The CDR3 nucleotides read TGTGCCAGCAGCGTCTGGACAGGGGGCGCAGATACGCAGTATTTT. This translates into CASSVWTGGADTQYF. The complete variable domain, with remaining parts taken from reference TRBV9 and TRBJ2-3, reads DSGVTQTPKHLITATGQRVTLRCSPRSGDLSVYWYQQSLDQGLQFLIQYYNGEERAKGNILERFSAQQFPDLHSELNLSSLELGDSALYFCASSVWTGGADTQYFGPGTRLTVL.

At least ten counts were recorded for this clonotype. The chain joins TRBV29-1 to TRBJ2-2; 9 bases fit TRBD1. The CDR3 loop spans 14 amino acids. CDR1 and CDR2 (germline): SQVTM, ANQGSEA. Trimming cost V 3 bases and J 7 bases; bases outside gene matches: 6. This chain's CDR3 is CSVEMDRGVGELFF. CDR3 nucleotides: TGCAGCGTTGAGATGGACAGGGGAGTCGGGGAGCTGTTTTTT.

This clonotype was observed many times. The V gene is TRBV7-9, the J gene TRBJ2-1; no reliable D call. The CDR3 has 13 residues. Germline loops: CDR1 SEHNR, CDR2 FQNEAQ (reference sequence). Between the trimmed V and J ends, which lost 5 bases and 6 bases, there was a span of 11 bases. CDR3 bases: TGTGCCAGCAGCAAAATAAGCCGCAATGAGCAGTTCTTC. Translating gives CASSKISRNEQFF.

This sequence joins TRBV5-1 and TRBJ1-2, with D possibly TRBD1 on 5 matching bases. The length of the CDR3 is 13 residues. V was shortened by 3 bases and J by 2 bases, with 8 bases between the two germline ends. Germline lookup yields CDR1 SGHRS and CDR2 YFSETQ. Here the CDR3 DNA reads TGCGCCAGCAGCTGGGGCGGGAACTATGGCTACACCTTC. It specifies CASSWGGNYGYTF.

This clonotype came up many times. This chain connects TRBV5-1 to TRBJ2-3; D is perhaps TRBD2 (6 bases). The CDR3 runs 15 residues. The V gene's germline CDR1 is SGHRS and CDR2 YFSETQ. V lost 4 bases and J lost 3, with 15 bases in between. The CDR3 reads CASSPRGGVTDTQYF. CDR3 DNA sequence: TGCGCCAGCAGCCCCCGGGGCGGGGTAACAGATACGCAGTATTTT.

The table lists this clonotype with many counts. The rearrangement joins TRBV5-1 to TRBJ1-3; tentative D call: TRBD1 (5 bases). Germline V gives CDR1 SGHRS, CDR2 YFSETQ. V lost 4 bases and J lost 0, with 8 bases in between. The length of the CDR3 is 14 residues. The DNA of the CDR3 is TGCGCCAGCAGCCCGGACAACTCTGGAAACACCATATATTTT. As protein: CASSPDNSGNTIYF. Complete variable domain (other parts from reference TRBV5-1 and TRBJ1-3): KAGVTQTPRYLIKTRGQQVTLSCSPISGHRSVSWYQQTPGQGLQFLFEYFSETQRNKGNFPGRFSGRQFSNSRSEMNVSTLELGDSALYLCASSPDNSGNTIYFGEGSWLTVV.

A few counts support this clonotype. V usage is TRBV15 and J usage is TRBJ1-1; D gene uncertain. This CDR3 region has 13 residues. CDR1 is LNHNV and CDR2 is YYDKDF in the germline V gene (reference sequence). Trimming cost V 6 bases and J 4 bases, with 12 bases left between them. The CDR3 reads CATSSAFGTEAFF. As DNA, the CDR3 is TGTGCCACCAGTTCAGCTTTCGGCACTGAAGCTTTCTTT.

This clonotype was observed many times. The chain carries TRBV7-9 and TRBJ1-2, with D hard to call. Trimming pared 5 bases from V and 4 bases from J, leaving 23 bases between. The V gene's germline CDR1 is SEHNR and CDR2 FQNEAQ (reference sequence). The CDR3 spans 17 residues. The CDR3 here is CASSPYPPPTVLYGYTF. The CDR3 region has the DNA TGTGCCAGCAGCCCTTACCCACCGCCTACAGTTCTCTATGGCTACACCTTC.

This clonotype was seen repeatedly, ten times or more. DNA for the CDR3: TGTGCCAGCAGCTTGAACGGGGCTGGAAACACCATATATTTT. Protein sequence: CASSLNGAGNTIYF. The rearrangement joins TRBV5-6 to TRBJ1-3; D unclear. This CDR3 contains 14 residues. The germline V gene has CDR1 SGHDT and CDR2 YYEEEE. Trimming left V 1 base short and J 2 bases short, with 7 bases between.

The table lists this clonotype with many counts. As DNA, the CDR3 is TGTGCCAGCAGCTTAAGCATCCAGGGATATGGCTACACCTTC. Protein sequence: CASSLSIQGYGYTF. The V gene is TRBV7-2, the J gene TRBJ1-2; weak D call: TRBD1 (5 bases). This CDR3 is 14 amino acids long. The V gene lost 2 bases and the J gene lost 5 bases, with 12 bases spanning the gap. The germline V gene has CDR1 SGHTA and CDR2 FQGNSA.

This clonotype was detected many times. The chain links TRBV11-3 to TRBJ2-3, with TRBD2 matching over 9 bases. The CDR3 is 16 residues long. Per the germline V gene, CDR1 is SGHNT and CDR2 is YENEEA. J was trimmed by 0 bases and V by 2 bases; bases with no gene match: 3. The CDR3 DNA follows: TGTGCCAGCAGCTTACCGACTAGCGGAAGCACAGATACGCAGTATTTT. Residues: CASSLPTSGSTDTQYF.

Ten or more counts support this clonotype. This rearrangement joins TRBV20-1 to TRBJ1-2, with D unresolved. The CDR3 spans 16 residues. The germline V gene encodes CDR1 DFQATT and CDR2 SNEGSKA (reference sequence). V shed 0 bases and J shed 5 bases, with 19 bases lying between them. The CDR3 here is CSARDWVKPSTYGYTF. CDR3 sequence (DNA): TGCAGTGCTAGAGATTGGGTAAAGCCTTCCACTTATGGCTACACCTTC.

At least ten counts were recorded for this clonotype. The CDR3 protein is CASRLVGGGSEQFF. The CDR3 DNA reads TGTGCCAGTAGGCTGGTGGGAGGCGGAAGTGAGCAGTTCTTC. The gene calls are TRBV19 and TRBJ2-1; D possibly corresponds to TRBD2 (6 bases). The CDR3 extends over 14 amino acids. V lost 6 bases and J 9 bases, leaving 18 bases between the germline ends. CDR1 is LNHDA, CDR2 SQIVND, per germline (reference sequence).

The rearrangement joins TRBV7-6 to TRBJ2-3; tentative D call: TRBD1 (7 bases). CDR1 is SGHVS and CDR2 is FNYEAQ in the germline V gene. The V end was cut by 2 bases, the J end by 3 bases, with 15 bases between. The CDR3 runs to 16 residues. CDR3 protein: CASSLRQGGRTDTQYF. The CDR3 nucleotides are TGTGCCAGCAGCTTACGGCAGGGGGGAAGAACAGATACGCAGTATTTT.

This clonotype was picked up a small number of times. The chain uses TRBV27 and TRBJ2-7, with 7 nucleotides matching TRBD2. CDR3 length equals 14 residues. From germline, CDR1 is MNHEY and CDR2 SMNVEV (reference sequence). The ends lost 2 bases at V and 5 bases at J; junction bases unmatched: 6. The CDR3 here is CASSLRGGGDEQYF. The CDR3 nucleotides are TGTGCCAGCAGTTTACGCGGTGGGGGGGACGAGCAGTACTTC.

This clonotype was seen more than once but under ten times. The chain joins TRBV3-2 to TRBJ2-3; the D call in the table, TRBD2, was not verified against the DNA. TRBV3-2 is a known pseudogene. CDR3 length equals 17 residues. DNA for the CDR3: TGTGCCAGCAGCCAAGGGCCTAGCGGGAGTAGCACAGATACGCAGTATTTT. Residues: CASSQGPSGSSTDTQYF.

The sample holds many counts of this clonotype. The chain recombines TRBV20-1 with TRBJ2-3; 9 bases align to TRBD2. The CDR3 contains 16 residues. CDR1 is DFQATT, CDR2 SNEGSKA, per germline (reference sequence). The V segment lost 3 bases and the J segment 2 bases; nucleotides outside the gene matches: 9. DNA of the CDR3: TGCAGTGCTAGTTCGCGGCTAGCGGGACTCACAGATACGCAGTATTTT. It is translated as CSASSRLAGLTDTQYF.

The rearrangement joins TRBV6-2 or TRBV6-3 to TRBJ1-6; D is uncertain. Germline lookup yields CDR1 MNHEY and CDR2 SVGEGT. The length of the CDR3 is 14 residues. V was clipped by 5 bases and J by 7 bases, with 12 bases between them. The CDR3 coding sequence is TGTGCCAGCAGTCGCGCGGGTGACAATTCACCCCTCCACTTT. Translated, it gives CASSRAGDNSPLHF.

The gene calls are TRBV28 and TRBJ2-1, with 10 bases matching TRBD2. Germline trimming cut 3 bases from V and 9 bases from J; bases unmatched to any gene: 5. The CDR3 sequence is 14 residues long. CDR1 and CDR2 from the germline V gene are MDHEN and SYDVKM. CDR3 loop: CASSLQREGTEQFF. CDR3 DNA sequence: TGTGCCAGCAGTTTGCAGCGGGAGGGTACTGAGCAGTTCTTC.